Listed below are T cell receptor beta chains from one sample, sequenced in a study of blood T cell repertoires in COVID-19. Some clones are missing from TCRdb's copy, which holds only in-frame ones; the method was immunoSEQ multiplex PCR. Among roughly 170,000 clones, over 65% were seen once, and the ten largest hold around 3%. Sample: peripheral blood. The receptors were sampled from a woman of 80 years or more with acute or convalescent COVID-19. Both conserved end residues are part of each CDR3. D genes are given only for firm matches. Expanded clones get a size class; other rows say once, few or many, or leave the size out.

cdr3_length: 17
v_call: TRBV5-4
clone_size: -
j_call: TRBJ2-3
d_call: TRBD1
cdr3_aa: CASSQVRDRGNTDTQYF
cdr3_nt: TGTGCCAGCAGCCAGGTCCGGGACAGGGGTAACACAGATACGCAGTATTTT

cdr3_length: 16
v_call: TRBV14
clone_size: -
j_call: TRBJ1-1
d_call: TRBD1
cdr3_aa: CASSLSLSSGQGEAFF
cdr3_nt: TGTGCCAGCAGCCTATCTCTATCGTCGGGACAGGGTGAAGCTTTCTTT

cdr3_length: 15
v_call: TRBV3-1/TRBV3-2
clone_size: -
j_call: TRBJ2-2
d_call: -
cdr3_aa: CASSQLGVYTGELFF
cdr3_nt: TGTGCCAGCAGCCAATTGGGCGTCTACACCGGGGAGCTGTTTTTT

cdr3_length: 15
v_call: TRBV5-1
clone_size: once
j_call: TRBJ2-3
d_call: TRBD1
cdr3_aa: CASSQGQGDTDTQYF
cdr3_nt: TGCGCCAGCAGCCAAGGACAGGGGGACACAGATACGCAGTATTTT

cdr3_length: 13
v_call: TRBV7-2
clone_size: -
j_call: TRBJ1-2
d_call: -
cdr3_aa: CASSSRGYYGYTF
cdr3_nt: TGTGCCAGCAGCTCCCGGGGTTACTATGGCTACACCTTC

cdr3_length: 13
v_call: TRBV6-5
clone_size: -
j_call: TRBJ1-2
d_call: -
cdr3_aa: CASTLGPFEGYTF
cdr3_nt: TGTGCCAGCACACTTGGGCCGTTCGAAGGCTACACCTTC

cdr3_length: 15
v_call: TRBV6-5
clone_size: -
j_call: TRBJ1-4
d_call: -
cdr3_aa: CASSYGGGFDEKLFF
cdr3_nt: TGTGCCAGCAGTTACGGGGGGGGATTTGATGAAAAACTGTTTTTT

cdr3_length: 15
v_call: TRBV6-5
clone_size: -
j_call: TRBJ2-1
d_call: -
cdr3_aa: CASSPSQGNYNEQFF
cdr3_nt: TGTGCCAGCAGTCCAAGCCAGGGCAACTACAATGAGCAGTTCTTC

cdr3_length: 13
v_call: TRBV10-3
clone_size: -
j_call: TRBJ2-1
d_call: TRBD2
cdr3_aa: CAMTSGDYNEQFF
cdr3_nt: TGTGCCATGACTAGCGGGGATTACAATGAGCAGTTCTTC

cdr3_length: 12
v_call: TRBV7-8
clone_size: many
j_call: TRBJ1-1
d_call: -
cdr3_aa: CASSVTETEAFF
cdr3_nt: TGTGCCAGCAGCGTGACAGAAACTGAAGCTTTCTTT

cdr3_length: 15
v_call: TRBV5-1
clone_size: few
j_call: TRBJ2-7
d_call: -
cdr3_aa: CASSFSEGLPYEQYF
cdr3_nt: TGCGCCAGCAGCTTCTCGGAGGGCCTCCCCTACGAGCAGTACTTC

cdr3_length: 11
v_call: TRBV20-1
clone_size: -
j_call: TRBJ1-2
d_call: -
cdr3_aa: CSDRSSYGYTF
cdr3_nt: TGCAGTGACCGGTCTAGCTATGGCTACACCTTC

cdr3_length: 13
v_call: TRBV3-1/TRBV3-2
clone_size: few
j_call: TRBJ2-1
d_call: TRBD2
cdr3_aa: CASSRGTSIEQFF
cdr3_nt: TGTGCCAGCAGCCGCGGGACTAGCATCGAGCAGTTCTTC

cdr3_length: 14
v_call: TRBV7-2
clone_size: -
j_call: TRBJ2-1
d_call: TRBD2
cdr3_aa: CASSVGLANNEQFF
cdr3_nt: TGTGCCAGCAGCGTGGGACTAGCGAACAATGAGCAGTTCTTC

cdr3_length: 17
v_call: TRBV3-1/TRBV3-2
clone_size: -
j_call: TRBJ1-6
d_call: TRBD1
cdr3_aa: CASSQVRSDRAYSPLHF
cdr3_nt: TGTGCCAGCAGCCAAGTTAGATCGGACAGGGCATATTCACCCCTCCACTTT

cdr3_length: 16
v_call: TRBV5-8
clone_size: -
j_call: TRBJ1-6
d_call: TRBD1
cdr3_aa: CASSLSWTGYNSPLHF
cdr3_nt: TGTGCCAGCAGCTTGTCCTGGACAGGCTATAATTCACCCCTCCACTTT

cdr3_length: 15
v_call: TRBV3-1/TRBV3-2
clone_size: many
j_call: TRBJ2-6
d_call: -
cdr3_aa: CASSEVQTGANVLTF
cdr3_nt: TGTGCCAGCAGCGAAGTCCAAACTGGGGCCAACGTCCTGACTTTC

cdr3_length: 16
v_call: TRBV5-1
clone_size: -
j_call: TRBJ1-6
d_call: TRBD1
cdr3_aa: CASTRSPGQGNSPLHF
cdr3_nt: TGCGCCAGCACCCGGAGCCCGGGACAGGGAAATTCACCCCTCCACTTT

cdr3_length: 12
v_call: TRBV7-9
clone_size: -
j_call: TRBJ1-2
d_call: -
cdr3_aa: CASSEPFRGYTF
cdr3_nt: TGTGCCAGCAGCGAGCCCTTTCGTGGCTACACCTTC

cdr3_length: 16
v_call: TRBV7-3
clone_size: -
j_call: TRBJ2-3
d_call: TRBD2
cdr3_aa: CASSFGLAGTTDTQYF
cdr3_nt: TGTGCCAGCAGCTTTGGACTAGCGGGAACCACAGATACGCAGTATTTT

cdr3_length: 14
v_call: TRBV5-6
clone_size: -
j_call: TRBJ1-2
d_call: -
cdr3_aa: CASSSRTALGGYTF
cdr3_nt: TGTGCCAGCAGCTCCCGGACTGCTTTGGGAGGCTACACCTTC

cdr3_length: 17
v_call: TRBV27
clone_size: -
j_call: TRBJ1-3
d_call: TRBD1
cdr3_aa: CASSLRGPVFSGNTIYF
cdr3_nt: TGTGCCAGCAGTTTAAGGGGGCCGGTCTTTTCTGGAAACACCATATATTTT

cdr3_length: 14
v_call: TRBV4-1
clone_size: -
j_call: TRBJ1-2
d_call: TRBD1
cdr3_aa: CASSHGTGGYGYTF
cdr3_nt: TGCGCCAGCAGCCACGGGACAGGGGGATATGGCTACACCTTC

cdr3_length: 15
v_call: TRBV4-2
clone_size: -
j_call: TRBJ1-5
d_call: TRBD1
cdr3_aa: CASSQDRTGLQPQHF
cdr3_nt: TGTGCCAGCAGCCAAGACAGGACAGGGCTCCAGCCCCAGCATTTT

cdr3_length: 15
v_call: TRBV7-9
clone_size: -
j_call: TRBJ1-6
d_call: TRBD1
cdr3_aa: CASSFEQGAGSPLHF
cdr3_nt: TGTGCCAGCAGCTTTGAGCAGGGGGCAGGGTCACCCCTCCACTTT

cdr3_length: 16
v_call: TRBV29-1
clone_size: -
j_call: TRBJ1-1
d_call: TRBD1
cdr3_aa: CSAEPGQGMSATEAFF
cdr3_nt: TGCAGCGCAGAGCCGGGACAGGGGATGAGCGCCACTGAAGCTTTCTTT

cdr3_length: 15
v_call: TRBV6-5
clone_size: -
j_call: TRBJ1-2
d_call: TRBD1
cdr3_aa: CASSSTGQADYGYTF
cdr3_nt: TGTGCCAGCAGTTCTACAGGACAGGCTGACTATGGCTACACCTTC

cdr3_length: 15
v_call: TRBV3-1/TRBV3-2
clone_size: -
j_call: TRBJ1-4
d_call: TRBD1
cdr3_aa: CASSQGTGPGEKLFF
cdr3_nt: TGTGCCAGCAGCCAGGGGACAGGGCCGGGTGAAAAACTGTTTTTT

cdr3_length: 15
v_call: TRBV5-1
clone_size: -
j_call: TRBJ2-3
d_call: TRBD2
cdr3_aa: CASSFSGSSTDTQYF
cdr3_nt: TGCGCCAGCAGCTTTAGCGGGAGCAGCACAGATACGCAGTATTTT

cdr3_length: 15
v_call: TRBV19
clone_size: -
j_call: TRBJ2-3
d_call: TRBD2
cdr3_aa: CASSMTGGRTDTQYF
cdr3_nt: TGTGCCAGTAGTATGACGGGAGGGCGTACAGATACGCAGTATTTT

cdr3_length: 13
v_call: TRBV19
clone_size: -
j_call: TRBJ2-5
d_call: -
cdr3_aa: CASSRQSQETQYF
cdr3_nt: TGTGCCAGTAGTAGACAGAGCCAAGAGACCCAGTACTTC

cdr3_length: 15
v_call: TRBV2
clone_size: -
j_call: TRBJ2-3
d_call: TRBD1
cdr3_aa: CASSPPGQGTDTQYF
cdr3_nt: TGTGCCAGCAGTCCACCGGGACAGGGAACAGATACGCAGTATTTT

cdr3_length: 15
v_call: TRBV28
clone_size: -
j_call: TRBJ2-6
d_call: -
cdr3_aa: CASSLAVSGANVLTF
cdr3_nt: TGTGCCAGCAGTTTAGCAGTGTCTGGGGCCAACGTCCTGACTTTC

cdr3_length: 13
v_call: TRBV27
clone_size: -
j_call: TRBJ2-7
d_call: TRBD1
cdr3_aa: CASSSRDSYEQYF
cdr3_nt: TGTGCCAGCAGTTCCCGGGACAGCTACGAGCAGTACTTC

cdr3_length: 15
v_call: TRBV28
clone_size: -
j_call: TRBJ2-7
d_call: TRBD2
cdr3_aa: CASSIVAGSSYEQYF
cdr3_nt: TGTGCCAGCAGTATCGTAGCGGGGAGCTCCTACGAGCAGTACTTC

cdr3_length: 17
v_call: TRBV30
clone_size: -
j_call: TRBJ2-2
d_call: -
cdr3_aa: CAWTPPTGRQYTGELFF
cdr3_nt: TGTGCCTGGACCCCCCCGACAGGCCGACAATACACCGGGGAGCTGTTTTTT

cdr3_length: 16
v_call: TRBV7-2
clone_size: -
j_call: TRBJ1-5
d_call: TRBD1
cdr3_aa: CASSPRGVSGNQPQHF
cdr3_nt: TGTGCCAGCAGCCCCAGGGGGGTATCGGGCAATCAGCCCCAGCATTTT